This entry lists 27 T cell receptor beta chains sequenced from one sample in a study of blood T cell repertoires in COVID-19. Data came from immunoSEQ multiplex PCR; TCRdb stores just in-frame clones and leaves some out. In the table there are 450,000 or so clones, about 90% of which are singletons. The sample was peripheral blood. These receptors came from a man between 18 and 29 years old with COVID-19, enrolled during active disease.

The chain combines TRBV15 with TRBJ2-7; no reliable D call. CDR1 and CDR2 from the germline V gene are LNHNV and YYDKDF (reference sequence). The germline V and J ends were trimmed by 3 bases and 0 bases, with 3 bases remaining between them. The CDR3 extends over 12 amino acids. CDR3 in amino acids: CATSSVSYEQYF. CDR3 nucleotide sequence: TGTGCCACCAGCAGCGTCTCCTACGAGCAGTACTTC. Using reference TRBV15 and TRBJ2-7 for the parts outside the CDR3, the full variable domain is DAMVIQNPRYQVTQFGKPVTLSCSQTLNHNVMYWYQQKSSQAPKLLFHYYDKDFNNEADTPDNFQSRRPNTSFCFLDIRSPGLGDTAMYLCATSSVSYEQYFGPGTRLTVT.

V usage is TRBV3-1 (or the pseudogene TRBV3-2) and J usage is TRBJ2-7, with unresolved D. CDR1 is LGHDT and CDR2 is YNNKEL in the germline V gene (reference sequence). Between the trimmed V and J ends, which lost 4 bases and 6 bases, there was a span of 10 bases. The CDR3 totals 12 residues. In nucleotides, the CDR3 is TGTGCCAGCAGCCTGCCTCGAGGCGAGCAGTACTTC. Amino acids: CASSLPRGEQYF.

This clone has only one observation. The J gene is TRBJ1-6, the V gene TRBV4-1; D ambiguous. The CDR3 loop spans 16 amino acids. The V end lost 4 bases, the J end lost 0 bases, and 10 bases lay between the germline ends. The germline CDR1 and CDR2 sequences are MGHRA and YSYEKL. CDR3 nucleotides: TGCGCCAGCAGCCTTGCCGAGAGCTCCTATAATTCACCCCTCCACTTT. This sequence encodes CASSLAESSYNSPLHF.

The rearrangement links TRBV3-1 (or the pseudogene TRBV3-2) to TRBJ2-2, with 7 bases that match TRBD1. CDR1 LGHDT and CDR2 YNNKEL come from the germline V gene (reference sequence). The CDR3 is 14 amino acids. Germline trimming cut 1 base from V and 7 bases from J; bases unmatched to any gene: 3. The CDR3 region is CASSQADRVGELFF. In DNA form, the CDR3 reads TGTGCCAGCAGCCAAGCCGACAGGGTCGGGGAGCTGTTTTTT.

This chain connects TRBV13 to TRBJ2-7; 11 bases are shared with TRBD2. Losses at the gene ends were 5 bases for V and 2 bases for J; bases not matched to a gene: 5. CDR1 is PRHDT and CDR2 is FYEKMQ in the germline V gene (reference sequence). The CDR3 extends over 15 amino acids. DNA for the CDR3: TGTGCCAGCAGCCAGACTAGCGGGGAAACCTACGAGCAGTACTTC. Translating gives CASSQTSGETYEQYF.

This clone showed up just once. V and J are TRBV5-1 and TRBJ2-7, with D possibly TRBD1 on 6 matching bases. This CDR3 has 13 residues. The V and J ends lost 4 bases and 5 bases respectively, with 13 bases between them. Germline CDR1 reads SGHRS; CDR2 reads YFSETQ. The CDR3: CASSGGRGDEQYF. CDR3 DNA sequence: TGCGCCAGCAGCGGGGGCCGGGGCGACGAGCAGTACTTC.

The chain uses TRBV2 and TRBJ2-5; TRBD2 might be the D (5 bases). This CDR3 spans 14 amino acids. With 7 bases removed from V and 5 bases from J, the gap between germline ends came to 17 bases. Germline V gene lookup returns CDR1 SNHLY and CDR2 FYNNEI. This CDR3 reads CASKFGGSRETQYF. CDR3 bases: TGTGCCAGCAAGTTCGGCGGGTCCAGGGAGACCCAGTACTTC.

CDR3 sequence: CASRLSSYNSPLHF. The CDR3 bases are TGTGCCAGTAGGTTGAGCTCCTATAATTCACCCCTCCACTTT. The chain couples TRBV19 to TRBJ1-6; D unclear. Trimming took off 6 bases at V and 0 bases at J, with 6 bases between the two ends. The CDR3 is made up of 14 amino acids. Germline V gene sequence: CDR1 LNHDA, CDR2 SQIVND (reference sequence).

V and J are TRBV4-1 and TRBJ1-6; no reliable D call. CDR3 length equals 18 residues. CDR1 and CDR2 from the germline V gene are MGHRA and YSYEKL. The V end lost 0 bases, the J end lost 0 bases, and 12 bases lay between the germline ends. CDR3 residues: CASSQDSGVFSYNSPLHF. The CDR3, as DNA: TGCGCCAGCAGCCAAGATAGCGGGGTGTTCTCCTATAATTCACCCCTCCACTTT.

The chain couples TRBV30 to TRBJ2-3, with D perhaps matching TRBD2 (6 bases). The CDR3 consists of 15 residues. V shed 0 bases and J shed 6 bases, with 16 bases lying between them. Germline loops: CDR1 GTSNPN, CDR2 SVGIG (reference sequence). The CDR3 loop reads CAWSVLYGSADTQYF. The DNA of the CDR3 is TGTGCCTGGAGTGTCCTCTACGGGAGTGCGGATACGCAGTATTTT.

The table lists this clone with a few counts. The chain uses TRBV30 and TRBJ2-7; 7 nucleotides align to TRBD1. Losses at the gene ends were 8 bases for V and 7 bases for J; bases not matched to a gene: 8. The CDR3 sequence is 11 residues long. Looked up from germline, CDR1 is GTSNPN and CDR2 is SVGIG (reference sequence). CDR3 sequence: CAVKGAREQYF. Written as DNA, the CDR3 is TGTGCCGTGAAGGGGGCTCGTGAGCAGTACTTC.

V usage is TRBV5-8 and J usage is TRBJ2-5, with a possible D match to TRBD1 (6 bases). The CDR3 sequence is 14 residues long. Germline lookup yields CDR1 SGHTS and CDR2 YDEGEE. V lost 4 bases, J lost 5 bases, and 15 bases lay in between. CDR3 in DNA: TGTGCCAGCAGCCTGGTGGGGGCAGAGGAGACCCAGTACTTC. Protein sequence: CASSLVGAEETQYF.

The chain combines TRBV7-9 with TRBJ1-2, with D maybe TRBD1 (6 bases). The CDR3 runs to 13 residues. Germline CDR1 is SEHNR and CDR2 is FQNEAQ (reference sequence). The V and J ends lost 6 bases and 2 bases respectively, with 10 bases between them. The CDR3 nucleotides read TGTGCCAGCAGGCACGGACAGAACTATGGCTACACCTTC. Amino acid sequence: CASRHGQNYGYTF.

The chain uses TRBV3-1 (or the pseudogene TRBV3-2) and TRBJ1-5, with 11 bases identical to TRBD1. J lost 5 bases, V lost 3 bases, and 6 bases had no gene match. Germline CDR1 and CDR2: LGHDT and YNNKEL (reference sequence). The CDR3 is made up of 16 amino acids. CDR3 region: CASSQTGQGAYQPQHF. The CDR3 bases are TGTGCCAGCAGCCAGACCGGACAGGGGGCATATCAGCCCCAGCATTTT.

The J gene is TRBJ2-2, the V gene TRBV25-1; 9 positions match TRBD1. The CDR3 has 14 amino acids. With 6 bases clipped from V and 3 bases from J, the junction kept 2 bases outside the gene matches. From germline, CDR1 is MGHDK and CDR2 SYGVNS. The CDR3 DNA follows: TGTGCCAGCAGACAGGGGGCCGACACCGGGGAGCTGTTTTTT. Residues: CASRQGADTGELFF.

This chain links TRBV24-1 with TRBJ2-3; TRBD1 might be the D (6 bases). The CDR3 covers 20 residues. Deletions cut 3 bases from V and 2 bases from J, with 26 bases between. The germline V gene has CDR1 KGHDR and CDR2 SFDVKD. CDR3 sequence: CATSDPKGVTGLHDTDTQYF. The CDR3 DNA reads TGTGCCACCAGTGATCCGAAAGGGGTGACAGGCCTCCATGACACAGATACGCAGTATTTT.

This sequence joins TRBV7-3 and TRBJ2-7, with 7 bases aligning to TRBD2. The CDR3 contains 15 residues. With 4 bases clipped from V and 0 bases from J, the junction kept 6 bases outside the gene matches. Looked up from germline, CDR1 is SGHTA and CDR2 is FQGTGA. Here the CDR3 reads CASSSSAGISYEQYF. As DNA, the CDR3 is TGTGCCAGCAGCTCCTCAGCGGGAATCTCCTACGAGCAGTACTTC.

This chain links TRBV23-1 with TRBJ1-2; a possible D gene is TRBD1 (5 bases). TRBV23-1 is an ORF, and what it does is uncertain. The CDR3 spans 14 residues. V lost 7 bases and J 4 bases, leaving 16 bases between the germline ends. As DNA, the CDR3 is TGCGCCAGCATCATGGGGCGCCTCGGCTATGGCTACACCTTC. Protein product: CASIMGRLGYGYTF.

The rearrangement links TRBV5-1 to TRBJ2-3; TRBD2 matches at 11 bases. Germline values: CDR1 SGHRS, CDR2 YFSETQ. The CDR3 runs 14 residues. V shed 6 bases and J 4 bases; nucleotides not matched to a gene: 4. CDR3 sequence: CASKGLAVADTQYF. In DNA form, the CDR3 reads TGCGCCAGCAAGGGACTAGCGGTGGCAGATACGCAGTATTTT.

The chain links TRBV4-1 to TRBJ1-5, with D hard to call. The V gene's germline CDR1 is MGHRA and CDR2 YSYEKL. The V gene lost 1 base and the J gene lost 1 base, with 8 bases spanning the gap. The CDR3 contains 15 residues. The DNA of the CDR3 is TGCGCCAGCAGCCAAGCGGAGGCGAGCAATCAGCCCCAGCATTTT. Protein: CASSQAEASNQPQHF.

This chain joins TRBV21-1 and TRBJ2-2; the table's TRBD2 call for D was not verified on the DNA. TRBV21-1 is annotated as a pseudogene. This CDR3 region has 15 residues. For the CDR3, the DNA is TGTGCCAGCAGCAAAGTGTCTACGAAGACCGGGGAGCTGTTTTTT. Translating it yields CASSKVSTKTGELFF.

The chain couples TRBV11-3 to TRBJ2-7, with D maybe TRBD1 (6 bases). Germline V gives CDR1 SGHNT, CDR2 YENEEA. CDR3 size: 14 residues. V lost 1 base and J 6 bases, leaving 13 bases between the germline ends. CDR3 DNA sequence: TGTGCCAGCAGCTTAGCGGGACAACAGTCCGAGCAGTACTTC. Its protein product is CASSLAGQQSEQYF.

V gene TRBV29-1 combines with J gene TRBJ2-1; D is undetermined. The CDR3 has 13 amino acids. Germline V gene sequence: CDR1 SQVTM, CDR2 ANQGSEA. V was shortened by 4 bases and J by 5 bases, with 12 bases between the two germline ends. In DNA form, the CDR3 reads TGCAGCGTTGGTACCCAGTCCAACAATGAGCAGTTCTTC. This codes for CSVGTQSNNEQFF.

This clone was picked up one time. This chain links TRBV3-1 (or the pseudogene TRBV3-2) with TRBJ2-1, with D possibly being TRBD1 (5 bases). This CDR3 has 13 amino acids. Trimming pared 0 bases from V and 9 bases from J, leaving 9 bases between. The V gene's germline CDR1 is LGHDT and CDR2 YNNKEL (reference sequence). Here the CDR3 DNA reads TGTGCCAGCAGCCAAGATAGGGGTGGTGAGCAGTTCTTC. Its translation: CASSQDRGGEQFF.

In DNA, the CDR3 is TGTGCCAGCAGCCAAGACACGGAGGCCTACGAGCAGTACTTC. Its translation: CASSQDTEAYEQYF. The chain recombines TRBV3-1 (or the pseudogene TRBV3-2) with TRBJ2-7; weak D call: TRBD2 (5 bases). CDR1 LGHDT and CDR2 YNNKEL come from the germline V gene (reference sequence). The CDR3 has 14 residues. Trimming cost V 0 bases and J 2 bases, with 8 bases left between them.

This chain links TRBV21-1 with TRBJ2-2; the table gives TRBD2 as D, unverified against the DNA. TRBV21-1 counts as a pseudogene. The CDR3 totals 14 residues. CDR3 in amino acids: CASSKWGEAGELFF. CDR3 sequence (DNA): TGTGCCAGCAGCAAATGGGGGGAGGCCGGGGAGCTGTTTTTT.

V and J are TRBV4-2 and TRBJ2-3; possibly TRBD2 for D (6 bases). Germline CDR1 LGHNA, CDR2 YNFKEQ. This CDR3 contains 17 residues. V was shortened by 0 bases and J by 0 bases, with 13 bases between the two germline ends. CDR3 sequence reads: CASSQDGGGASTDTQYF. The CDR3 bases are TGTGCCAGCAGCCAAGATGGGGGAGGAGCTAGCACAGATACGCAGTATTTT.